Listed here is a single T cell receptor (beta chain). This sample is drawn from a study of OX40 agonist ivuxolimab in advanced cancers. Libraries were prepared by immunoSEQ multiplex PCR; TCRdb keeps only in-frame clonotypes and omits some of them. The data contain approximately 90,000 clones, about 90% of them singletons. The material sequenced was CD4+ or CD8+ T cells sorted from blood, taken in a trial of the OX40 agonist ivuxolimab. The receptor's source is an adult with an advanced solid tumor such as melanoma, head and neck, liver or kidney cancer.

The CDR3 nucleotides read TGTGCCAGCCAGAAGGGGACTAGCGGGCCCACAGATACGCAGTATTTT. This translates into CASQKGTSGPTDTQYF. The genes are TRBV27 and TRBJ2-3, with 12 bases fitting TRBD2. This CDR3 comprises 16 residues. Germline trimming cut 8 bases from V and 2 bases from J; bases unmatched to any gene: 8. The germline CDR1 and CDR2 sequences are MNHEY and SMNVEV (reference sequence).